A single sample gave rise to the 15 T cell receptor beta chains below, sequenced in a study of T cells in tuberculosis. Some clones are missing from TCRdb's copy, which holds only in-frame ones; the method was immunoSEQ multiplex PCR. Of about 20,000 clones in the sample, 80% to 90% were seen once. The specimen was PBMCs. Receptors were obtained from a donor between 10 and 35 years old with latent tuberculosis or without tuberculosis infection.

Worth noting for this clone: The junction shows a germline mismatch at one end, possibly a read error. The chain combines TRBV5-4 with TRBJ2-2; possible D gene TRBD2, 6 bases. The CDR3 has 15 residues. Per the germline V gene, CDR1 is SGHNT and CDR2 is YYREEE (reference sequence). The CDR3 coding sequence is TGTGCCAGTAGCTTGGAGGGGTTGAACACCGGGGAGCTGTTTTTT. Translated: CASSLEGLNTGELFF.

V usage is TRBV30 and J usage is TRBJ2-5, with 15 positions matching TRBD2. Germline V CDR1 and CDR2: GTSNPN, SVGIG (reference sequence). The CDR3 runs 19 residues. V lost 0 bases to trimming and J lost 4 bases; unmatched junction nucleotides: 12. The CDR3 reads CAWSVTRTSGGAHRETQYF. CDR3 bases: TGTGCCTGGAGTGTCACTAGGACTAGCGGGGGGGCCCATCGAGAGACCCAGTACTTC.

CDR3 nucleotide sequence: TGTGCCAGCTCACCCCTCCGGGACAGGGGGGAGAACACTGAAGCTTTCTTT. It specifies CASSPLRDRGENTEAFF. The chain has TRBV18 and TRBJ1-1; 11 positions match TRBD1. Per the germline V gene, CDR1 is KGHSH and CDR2 is LQKENI. This CDR3 spans 17 amino acids. J lost 1 base, V lost 3 bases, and 7 bases had no gene match.

V is TRBV29-1 and J is TRBJ2-7; TRBD2 is a possible D gene (5 bases). The V and J ends lost 6 bases and 5 bases respectively, with 17 bases between them. Per the germline V gene, CDR1 is SQVTM and CDR2 is ANQGSEA. The CDR3 runs 13 residues. This chain's CDR3 is CSVHREPTNEQYF. As DNA, the CDR3 is TGCAGCGTCCATCGGGAACCTACTAACGAGCAGTACTTC.

The rearrangement joins TRBV7-2 to TRBJ2-2; no reliable D call. V dropped 1 base and J dropped 5 bases, with 5 bases sitting between them. In germline, CDR1 is SGHTA, CDR2 FQGNSA. This CDR3 comprises 13 residues. DNA for the CDR3: TGTGCCAGCAGCTTAGATGCGACCGGGGAGCTGTTTTTT. This encodes CASSLDATGELFF.

This sequence joins TRBV27 and TRBJ2-1, with D tentatively TRBD1 (5 bases). CDR1 and CDR2 (germline): MNHEY, SMNVEV (reference sequence). This CDR3 is 14 amino acids long. V was clipped by 6 bases and J by 4 bases, with 13 bases between them. CDR3 bases: TGTGCCAGCAGGCCCGTAAGGGGATACAATGAGCAGTTCTTC. Translated, it gives CASRPVRGYNEQFF.

The chain has TRBV28 and TRBJ1-1; no clear D gene. The CDR3 extends over 12 amino acids. Germline CDR1 MDHEN, CDR2 SYDVKM. Trimming pared 3 bases from V and 4 bases from J, leaving 6 bases between. The DNA of the CDR3 is TGTGCCAGCAGTTTCGGAGGCACTGAAGCTTTCTTT. Amino acid sequence: CASSFGGTEAFF.

This sequence joins TRBV5-1 and TRBJ2-3, with 7 bases fitting TRBD2. The junction had 7 bases not matched to a gene; V was cut back by 1 base and J by 5 bases. Germline CDR1 is SGHRS and CDR2 is YFSETQ. The CDR3 has 15 residues. CDR3 DNA: TGCGCCAGCAGCTTGAAAGGGACTAACGGAGATACGCAGTATTTT. This gives the protein CASSLKGTNGDTQYF.

The rearrangement uses TRBV4-2 and TRBJ2-7; 13 bases are shared with TRBD2. Losses at the gene ends were 5 bases for V and 2 bases for J; bases not matched to a gene: 12. Germline values: CDR1 LGHNA, CDR2 YNFKEQ. This CDR3 contains 18 residues. CDR3 sequence reads: CASSSGVGTSGATYEQYF. The CDR3 DNA follows: TGTGCCAGCAGCTCAGGGGTCGGGACTAGCGGGGCGACCTACGAGCAGTACTTC.

This clone was recorded once. This chain uses TRBV9 with TRBJ2-3; D may be TRBD2 (7 bases). The germline V gene encodes CDR1 SGDLS and CDR2 YYNGEE. Trimming took off 0 bases at V and 4 bases at J, with 12 bases between the two ends. This CDR3 comprises 15 residues. In DNA form, the CDR3 reads TGTGCCAGCAGCGTAGTAGGGGGGGAGCCAGATACGCAGTATTTT. Protein product: CASSVVGGEPDTQYF.

The gene calls are TRBV19 and TRBJ2-1; 7 bases map to TRBD2. Unmatched junction bases numbered 7, after V lost 11 bases and J lost 3 bases. The germline gives CDR1 LNHDA, CDR2 SQIVND (reference sequence). The CDR3 contains 13 residues. The CDR3 bases are TGTGCCGCTGGGGGGGATTACTACAATGAGCAGTTCTTC. It codes for CAAGGDYYNEQFF. Using reference TRBV19 and TRBJ2-1 for the parts outside the CDR3, the full variable domain is DGGITQSPKYLFRKEGQNVTLSCEQNLNHDAMYWYRQDPGQGLRLIYYSQIVNDFQKGDIAEGYSVSREKKESFPLTVTSAQKNPTAFYLCAAGGDYYNEQFFGPGTRLTVL.

The chain is built from TRBV9 and TRBJ1-1; a possible D gene is TRBD1 (5 bases). The CDR3 runs 14 residues. In germline, CDR1 is SGDLS, CDR2 YYNGEE. V lost 2 bases, J lost 2 bases, and 10 bases lay in between. This CDR3 is CASSVRQTNTEAFF. Here the CDR3 DNA reads TGTGCCAGCAGCGTGCGACAGACTAACACTGAAGCTTTCTTT. The variable domain in full, with the rest retrieved from reference TRBV9 and TRBJ1-1, is DSGVTQTPKHLITATGQRVTLRCSPRSGDLSVYWYQQSLDQGLQFLIQYYNGEERAKGNILERFSAQQFPDLHSELNLSSLELGDSALYFCASSVRQTNTEAFFGQGTRLTVV.

This rearrangement joins TRBV7-8 to TRBJ1-5, with 8 bases fitting TRBD1. V dropped 4 bases and J dropped 0; count of bases not matched to a gene: 8. Germline V gene lookup returns CDR1 SGHVS and CDR2 FQNEAQ. The CDR3 has 17 amino acids. The CDR3 DNA reads TGTGCCAGCAGCTCGTCCCGGGACAGGTATAGCAATCAGCCCCAGCATTTT. This encodes CASSSSRDRYSNQPQHF.

This chain connects TRBV4-1 to TRBJ1-3; D unclear. In germline, CDR1 is MGHRA, CDR2 YSYEKL. The CDR3 loop spans 16 amino acids. Between the trimmed V and J ends, which lost 1 base and 0 bases, there was a span of 10 bases. The CDR3 DNA reads as TGCGCCAGCAGCCAAGGACACAGAAGCTCTGGAAACACCATATATTTT. Its protein is CASSQGHRSSGNTIYF.

This clone turned up a few times. The CDR3 is CASSSSTDTQYF. The CDR3, as DNA: TGTGCCAGCAGCTCTAGCACAGATACGCAGTATTTT. The chain joins TRBV7-2 to TRBJ2-3; D remains ambiguous. Trimming took 4 bases from V and 0 from J, leaving 2 bases between them. The germline CDR1 and CDR2 sequences are SGHTA and FQGNSA. This CDR3 has 12 amino acids.